This T cell receptor (beta chain) was sequenced for a study of Ad26.COV2.S vaccination and SARS-CoV-2 variants. Only in-frame clones appear in the TCRdb table, and some are missing; sequencing was by immunoSEQ multiplex PCR. The sample has 300,000 to 400,000 clones; around 89% are singletons. Described treatment: over 15 received Ad26.COV2.S at low or high dose, single or two shots; a few received placebo; per-sample allocation not given. Day 63 following the first vaccine or placebo injection was when the samples were taken. Boston provided a donor who was an adult aged 18-55 years. Vaccination employed an Ad26 vector expressing the Wuhan-strain SARS-CoV-2 spike. J was trimmed by 1 base and V by 3 bases; bases with no gene match: 3. This CDR3 region has 15 residues. Germline V lookup: CDR1 SEHNR, CDR2 FQNEAQ (reference sequence).

The input for sequencing was peripheral blood, taken in a trial of Ad26.COV2.S vaccine versus placebo. This chain uses TRBV7-9 with TRBJ1-1, with 9 nucleotides matching TRBD1. This TCR was recovered from a person between 18 and 65 years old who received the Ad26.COV2.S COVID-19 vaccine or a placebo. CDR3 sequence (DNA): TGTGCCAGCAGCTTGGGGGACAGGGCGAACACTGAAGCTTTCTTT. It translates to CASSLGDRANTEAFF.